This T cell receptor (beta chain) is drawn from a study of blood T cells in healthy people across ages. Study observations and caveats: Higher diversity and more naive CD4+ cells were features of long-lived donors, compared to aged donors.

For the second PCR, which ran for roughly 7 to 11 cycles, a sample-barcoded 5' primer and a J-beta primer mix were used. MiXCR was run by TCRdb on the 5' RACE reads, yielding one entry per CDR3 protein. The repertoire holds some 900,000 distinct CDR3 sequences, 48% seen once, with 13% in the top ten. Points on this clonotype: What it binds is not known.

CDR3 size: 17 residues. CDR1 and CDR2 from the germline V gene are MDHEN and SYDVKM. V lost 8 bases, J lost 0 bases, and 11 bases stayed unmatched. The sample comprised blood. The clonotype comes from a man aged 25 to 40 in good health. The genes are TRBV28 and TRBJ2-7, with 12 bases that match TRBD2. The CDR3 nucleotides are TGTGCCAGCCAGATCCTAGCGGGGGGGCTGAGCTCCTACGAGCAGTACTTC. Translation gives CASQILAGGLSSYEQYF.